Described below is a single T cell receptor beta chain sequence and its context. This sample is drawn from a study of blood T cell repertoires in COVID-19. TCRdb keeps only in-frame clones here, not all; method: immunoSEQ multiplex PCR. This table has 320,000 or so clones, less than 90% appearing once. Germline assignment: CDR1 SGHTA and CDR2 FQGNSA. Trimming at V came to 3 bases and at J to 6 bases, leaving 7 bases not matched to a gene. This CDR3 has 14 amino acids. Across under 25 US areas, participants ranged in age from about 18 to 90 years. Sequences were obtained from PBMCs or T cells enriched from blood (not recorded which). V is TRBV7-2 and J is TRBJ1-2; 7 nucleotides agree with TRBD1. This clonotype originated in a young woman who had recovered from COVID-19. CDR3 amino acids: CASSFLQGFHGYTF. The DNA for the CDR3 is TGTGCCAGCAGCTTCTTACAGGGGTTCCATGGCTACACCTTC.